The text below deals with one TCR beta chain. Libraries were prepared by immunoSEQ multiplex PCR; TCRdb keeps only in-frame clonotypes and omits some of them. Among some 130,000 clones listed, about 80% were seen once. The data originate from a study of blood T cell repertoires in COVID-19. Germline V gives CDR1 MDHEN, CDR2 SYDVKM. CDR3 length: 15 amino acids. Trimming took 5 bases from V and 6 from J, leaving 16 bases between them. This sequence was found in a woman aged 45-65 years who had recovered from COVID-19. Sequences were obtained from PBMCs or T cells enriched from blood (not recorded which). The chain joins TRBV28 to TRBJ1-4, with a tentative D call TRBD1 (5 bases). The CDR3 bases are TGTGCCAGCAGTAGAATGGGGAGGGGAGATGAAAAACTGTTTTTT. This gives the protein CASSRMGRGDEKLFF.